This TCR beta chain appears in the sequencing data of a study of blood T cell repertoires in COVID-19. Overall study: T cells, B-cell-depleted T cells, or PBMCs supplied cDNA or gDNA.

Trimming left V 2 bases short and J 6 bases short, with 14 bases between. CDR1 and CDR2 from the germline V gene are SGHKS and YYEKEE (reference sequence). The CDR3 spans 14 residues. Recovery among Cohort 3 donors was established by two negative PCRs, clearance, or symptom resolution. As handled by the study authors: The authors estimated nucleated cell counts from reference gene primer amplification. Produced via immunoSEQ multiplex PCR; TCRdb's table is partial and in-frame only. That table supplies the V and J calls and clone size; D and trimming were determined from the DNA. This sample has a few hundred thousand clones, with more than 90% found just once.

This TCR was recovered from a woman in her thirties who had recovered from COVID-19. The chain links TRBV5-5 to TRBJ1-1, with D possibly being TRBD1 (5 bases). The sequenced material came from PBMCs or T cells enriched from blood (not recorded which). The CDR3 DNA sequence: TGTGCCAGCAGCTTAGAGGCAGGGCTCTCTGAAGCTTTCTTT. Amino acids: CASSLEAGLSEAFF.